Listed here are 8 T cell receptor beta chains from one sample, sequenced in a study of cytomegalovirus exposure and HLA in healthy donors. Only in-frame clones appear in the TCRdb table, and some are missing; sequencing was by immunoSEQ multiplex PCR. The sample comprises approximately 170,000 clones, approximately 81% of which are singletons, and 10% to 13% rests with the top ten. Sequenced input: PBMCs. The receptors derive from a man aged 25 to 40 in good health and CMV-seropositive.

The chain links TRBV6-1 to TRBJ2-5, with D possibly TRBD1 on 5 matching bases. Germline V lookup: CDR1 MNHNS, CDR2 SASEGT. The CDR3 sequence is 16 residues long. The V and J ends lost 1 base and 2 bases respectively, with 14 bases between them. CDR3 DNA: TGTGCCAGCAGTGAAGTGAAATTTAGACAGCAAGAGACCCAGTACTTC. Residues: CASSEVKFRQQETQYF.

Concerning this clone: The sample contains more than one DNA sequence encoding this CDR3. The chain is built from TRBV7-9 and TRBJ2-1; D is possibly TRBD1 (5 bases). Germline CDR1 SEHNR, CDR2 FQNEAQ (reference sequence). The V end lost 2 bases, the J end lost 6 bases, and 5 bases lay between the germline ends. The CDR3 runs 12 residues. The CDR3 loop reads CASSLRGNEQFF. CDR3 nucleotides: TGTGCCAGCAGCTTAAGGGGCAATGAGCAGTTCTTC.

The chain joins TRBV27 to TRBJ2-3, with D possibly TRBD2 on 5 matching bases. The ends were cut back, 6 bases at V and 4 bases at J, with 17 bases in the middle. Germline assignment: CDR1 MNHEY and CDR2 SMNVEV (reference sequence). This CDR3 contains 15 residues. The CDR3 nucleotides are TGTGCCAGCAGCCTGGGGAGAGATAGCTCAGATACGCAGTATTTT. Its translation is CASSLGRDSSDTQYF.

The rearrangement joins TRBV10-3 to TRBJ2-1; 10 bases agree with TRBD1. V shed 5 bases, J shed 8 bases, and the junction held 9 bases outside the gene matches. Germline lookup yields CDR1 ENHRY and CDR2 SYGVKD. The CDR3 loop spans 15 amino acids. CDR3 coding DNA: TGTGCCATCAGTACCGCGGGACAGGGGAGGGATGAGCAGTTCTTC. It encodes CAISTAGQGRDEQFF.

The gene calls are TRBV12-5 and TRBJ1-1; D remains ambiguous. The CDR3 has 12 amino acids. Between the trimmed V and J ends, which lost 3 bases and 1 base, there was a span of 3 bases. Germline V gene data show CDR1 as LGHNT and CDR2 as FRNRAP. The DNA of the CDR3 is TGTGCTAGTGGTTTTCAGAACACTGAAGCTTTCTTT. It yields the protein CASGFQNTEAFF.

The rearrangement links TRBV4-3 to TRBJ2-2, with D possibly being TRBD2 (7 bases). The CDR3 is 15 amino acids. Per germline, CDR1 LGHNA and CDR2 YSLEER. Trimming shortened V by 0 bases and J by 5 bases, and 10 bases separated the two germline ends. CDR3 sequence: CASSQEGGRTGELFF. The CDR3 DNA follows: TGCGCCAGCAGCCAAGAGGGGGGGCGGACCGGGGAGCTGTTTTTT.

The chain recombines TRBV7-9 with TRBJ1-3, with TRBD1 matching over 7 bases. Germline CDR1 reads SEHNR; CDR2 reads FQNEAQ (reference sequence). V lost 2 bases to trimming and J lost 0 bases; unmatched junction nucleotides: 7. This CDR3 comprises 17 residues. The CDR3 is CASSLPRTGDSGNTIYF. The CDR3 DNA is TGTGCCAGCAGCTTACCCCGAACAGGGGACTCTGGAAACACCATATATTTT.

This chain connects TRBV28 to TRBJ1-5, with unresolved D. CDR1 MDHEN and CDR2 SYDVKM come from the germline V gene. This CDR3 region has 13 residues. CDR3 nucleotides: TGTGCTCAAGGGCGCGGGGGCAATCAGCCCCAGCATTTT. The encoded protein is CAQGRGGNQPQHF.